Each of the 20 T cell receptor beta chains below was sequenced from the same sample in a study of T cells after yellow fever vaccination. TCRdb called the 5' RACE reads again in MiXCR, with one record for every CDR3 protein. This sample has around 590,000 distinct CDR3 sequences, with approximately 13% found just once. The sequences come from PBMCs, collected on the day of the yellow fever booster vaccination. The source of these receptors is a man aged 25 to 40 who received the YFV17D yellow fever vaccine.

This chain connects TRBV7-6 to TRBJ2-4; no firm D call. The length of the CDR3 is 12 residues. V lost 2 bases to trimming and J lost 8 bases, with 7 bases between them. Germline V gives CDR1 SGHVS, CDR2 FNYEAQ. For the CDR3, the DNA is TGTGCCAGCAGCTTACGGTCGGACATTCAGTACTTC. Translation: CASSLRSDIQYF.

This rearrangement joins TRBV7-8 to TRBJ2-1; D possibly uses TRBD1 or TRBD2 (6 bases each). The CDR3 is 16 residues long. V dropped 4 bases and J dropped 0 bases, with 13 bases sitting between them. Per the germline V gene, CDR1 is SGHVS and CDR2 is FQNEAQ. The CDR3: CASSSGADSSYNEQFF. In DNA form, the CDR3 reads TGTGCCAGCAGCTCGGGGGCAGATAGCTCCTACAATGAGCAGTTCTTC.

The chain joins TRBV9 to TRBJ2-1; D is unclear. The CDR3 length is 15 residues. CDR1 and CDR2 from the germline V gene are SGDLS and YYNGEE. Trimming removed 3 bases from V and 0 bases from J, with 10 bases in between. In DNA form, the CDR3 reads TGTGCCAGCAGCGCCGATCGGAGCTCCTACAATGAGCAGTTCTTC. The encoded protein is CASSADRSSYNEQFF.

This clonotype showed up just once. CDR3 nucleotide sequence: TGCAGTGCTAGACTCCAGGGGGCGGGAAATCCCTACGAGCAGTACTTC. The encoded protein is CSARLQGAGNPYEQYF. This chain connects TRBV20-1 to TRBJ2-7; 8 bases align to TRBD1. V trimming: 2 bases; J trimming: 2 bases; junction bases outside the gene matches: 11. Germline CDR1 DFQATT, CDR2 SNEGSKA (reference sequence). The CDR3 totals 16 residues.

This clonotype was seen more than once but under ten times. The V call is TRBV27, the J call TRBJ2-7; the match to TRBD1 covers 7 bases. This CDR3 has 14 residues. The V segment lost 5 bases and the J segment 2 bases; nucleotides outside the gene matches: 6. Germline CDR1 MNHEY, CDR2 SMNVEV (reference sequence). DNA of the CDR3: TGTGCCAGCAGTCACGGGACAGCGCCCTACGAGCAGTACTTC. This encodes CASSHGTAPYEQYF.

This clonotype was recorded a few times. The chain joins TRBV5-5 to TRBJ2-3; D tentatively fits TRBD1 or TRBD2 (5 bases each). Germline V gives CDR1 SGHKS, CDR2 YYEKEE (reference sequence). V was cut by 4 bases and J by 2 bases, with 14 bases left in between. This CDR3 region has 15 residues. DNA of the CDR3: TGTGCCAGCAGCCCCATCCCCGGGACCACAGATACGCAGTATTTT. Its protein product is CASSPIPGTTDTQYF.

This clonotype was seen more than once but under ten times. The chain carries TRBV6-1 and TRBJ2-7, with D perhaps matching TRBD1 (5 bases). Per germline, CDR1 MNHNS and CDR2 SASEGT. Trimming took off 7 bases at V and 0 bases at J, with 13 bases between the two ends. This CDR3 is 14 amino acids long. In DNA form, the CDR3 reads TGTGCCAGCAAAGAGAATCAGGGCTCCTACGAGCAGTACTTC. Encoded protein: CASKENQGSYEQYF.

This clonotype was counted ten times or more. J is TRBJ2-7 and V is TRBV7-2; D is unclear. The CDR3 consists of 11 residues. Germline V gene lookup returns CDR1 SGHTA and CDR2 FQGNSA. The V end was cut by 2 bases, the J end by 5 bases, with 4 bases between. The CDR3 coding sequence is TGTGCCAGCAGCTTACGGAACGAGCAGTACTTC. Residues: CASSLRNEQYF.

This chain joins TRBV7-9 and TRBJ2-2; the D is unclear. V dropped 3 bases and J dropped 6 bases, with 11 bases sitting between them. Germline V CDR1 and CDR2: SEHNR, FQNEAQ (reference sequence). This CDR3 is built from 14 residues. The CDR3 DNA is TGTGCCAGCAGCTTCTTAGGGTCGCCCGGGGAGCTGTTTTTT. It translates to CASSFLGSPGELFF.

In its sample, this clonotype was seen many times. The chain recombines TRBV28 with TRBJ2-1; a weak D match, TRBD2 (5 bases). The CDR3 consists of 11 residues. V was trimmed by 10 bases and J by 5 bases, leaving 9 bases between them. Germline CDR1 is MDHEN and CDR2 is SYDVKM. The CDR3 DNA is TGTGCCACTGCCGGGAACAATGAGCAGTTCTTC. Encoded protein: CATAGNNEQFF.

This clonotype turned up a few times. The V and J genes are TRBV10-1 and TRBJ2-3, with D perhaps matching TRBD2 (5 bases). Germline CDR1 is WNHNN and CDR2 is SYGVQD (reference sequence). This CDR3 comprises 15 residues. Trimming took 6 bases from V and 5 from J, leaving 18 bases between them. CDR3 loop: CASSLMASRRDTQYF. For the CDR3, the DNA is TGCGCCAGCAGCCTAATGGCTAGCCGCAGAGATACGCAGTATTTT.

This clonotype occurred a few times. The chain recombines TRBV7-9 with TRBJ2-7, with 12 bases aligning to TRBD1. Trimming took 7 bases from V and 4 from J; bases not matched to a gene: 8. The CDR3 spans 15 residues. Germline V gene data show CDR1 as SEHNR and CDR2 as FQNEAQ (reference sequence). CDR3 sequence: CASTLGGQGAYEQYF. CDR3 in DNA: TGTGCCAGCACCCTAGGGGGACAGGGGGCGTACGAGCAGTACTTC.

This clonotype was found a few times. This chain uses TRBV30 with TRBJ2-7; TRBD2 might be the D (6 bases). V was shortened by 5 bases and J by 1 base, with 18 bases between the two germline ends. This CDR3 is 15 amino acids long. Germline V gives CDR1 GTSNPN, CDR2 SVGIG (reference sequence). The CDR3 region has the DNA TGTGCCTGGCCCGTCTCGGGGGAGTCATCCTACGAGCAGTACTTC. It translates to CAWPVSGESSYEQYF.

This clonotype has a handful of counts. V is TRBV7-2 and J is TRBJ2-5, with D unclear. Germline V CDR1 and CDR2: SGHTA, FQGNSA. The germline V and J ends were trimmed by 5 bases and 5 bases, with 18 bases remaining between them. There are 15 residues in the CDR3. Here the CDR3 DNA reads TGTGCCAGCAGCCCTCGCTCTCAACACTCGGAGACCCAGTACTTC. Protein: CASSPRSQHSETQYF.

This clonotype has just a few counts. The chain employs TRBV28 and TRBJ2-5, with 12 bases that match TRBD2. This CDR3 is 17 amino acids long. The ends lost 5 bases at V and 5 bases at J; junction bases unmatched: 12. CDR1 is MDHEN and CDR2 is SYDVKM in the germline V gene. CDR3 DNA: TGTGCCAGCAGTCTAACCTCTAGCGGGAGGGCCTGGGAGACCCAGTACTTC. This translates into CASSLTSSGRAWETQYF.

The chain carries TRBV7-9 and TRBJ1-1; 7 bases are a match to TRBD1. Germline loops: CDR1 SEHNR, CDR2 FQNEAQ (reference sequence). J lost 4 bases, V lost 5 bases, and 10 bases had no gene match. The CDR3 is 15 amino acids. The CDR3: CASSRQTGIGTEAFF. In DNA, the CDR3 is TGTGCCAGCAGCCGCCAGACAGGGATAGGCACTGAAGCTTTCTTT.

This clonotype appeared many times. J is TRBJ2-3 and V is TRBV7-9; D gene ambiguous. CDR1 is SEHNR and CDR2 is FQNEAQ in the germline V gene (reference sequence). CDR3 length: 15 residues. Trimming left V 1 base short and J 1 base short, with 9 bases between. The CDR3 nucleotides are TGTGCCAGCAGCTTAGGCGGCTACCGCACAGATACGCAGTATTTT. Its translation: CASSLGGYRTDTQYF.

Only a few counts were recorded for this clonotype. The chain employs TRBV7-9 and TRBJ1-1; unclear D gene. The CDR3 is 13 amino acids. Trimming took off 3 bases at V and 6 bases at J, with 11 bases between the two ends. Germline assignment: CDR1 SEHNR and CDR2 FQNEAQ (reference sequence). The CDR3 region is CASSFVEKPEAFF. In DNA, the CDR3 is TGTGCCAGCAGCTTTGTAGAGAAACCTGAAGCTTTCTTT.

This clonotype was seen repeatedly, ten times or more. This sequence joins TRBV12-3 or TRBV12-4 and TRBJ1-2, with unresolved D. The CDR3 is made up of 13 amino acids. The ends were cut back, 5 bases at V and 4 bases at J, with 11 bases in the middle. In DNA, the CDR3 is TGTGCCAGCAGTGACCTAAGTACCTATGGCTACACCTTC. Amino acid sequence: CASSDLSTYGYTF.

The CDR3 loop reads CASSQDPSGRGAGELFF. DNA for the CDR3: TGCGCCAGCAGCCAAGACCCAAGCGGGAGGGGTGCCGGGGAGCTGTTTTTT. V usage is TRBV4-3 and J usage is TRBJ2-2; 10 positions agree with TRBD2. CDR1 and CDR2 from the germline V gene are LGHNA and YSLEER. The length of the CDR3 is 17 residues. With V trimmed by 0 bases and J by 6 bases, 7 bases remained unmatched.